The 32 T cell receptor beta chains below were found in one sample sequenced in a study of shared clonotypes between healthy human individuals. Assay used: immunoSEQ multiplex PCR; TCRdb lists only in-frame clones, some missing. The sample lists 640,000 or so clones; 72% were seen once. Sequencing was done on a sample of memory CD4+ T cells sorted from blood. The subset denotes: CD45RA-negative fraction. The receptors here all came from a woman younger than 45 in good health.

The chain is built from TRBV27 and TRBJ2-1; 12 bases line up with TRBD2. J lost 8 bases, V lost 7 bases, and 12 bases had no gene match. Germline values: CDR1 MNHEY, CDR2 SMNVEV (reference sequence). The CDR3 extends over 16 amino acids. The DNA for the CDR3 is TGTGCCAGCATCGCTCTCACTAGCGGGAGGAAGGATGAGCAGTTCTTC. Protein product: CASIALTSGRKDEQFF.

This chain links TRBV28 with TRBJ1-2, with 9 bases matching TRBD1. Germline-derived CDR1 and CDR2 are MDHEN and SYDVKM. Unmatched junction bases numbered 3, after V lost 5 bases and J lost 2 bases. This CDR3 spans 14 amino acids. The CDR3 sequence: CASSTGTGNYGYTF. CDR3 bases: TGTGCCAGCAGTACCGGGACAGGGAACTATGGCTACACCTTC.

Regarding this clone: The same CDR3 is also encoded by other DNA sequences in this sample. V and J are TRBV28 and TRBJ1-2, with unresolved D. Trimming shortened V by 3 bases and J by 4 bases, and 6 bases separated the two germline ends. The CDR3 is 12 amino acids. Per the germline V gene, CDR1 is MDHEN and CDR2 is SYDVKM. The DNA for the CDR3 is TGTGCCAGCAGTTTCAACAGCTATGGCTACACCTTC. Amino acids: CASSFNSYGYTF.

CDR3 nucleotide sequence: TGTGCCAGCAGCCCTCATCTAGCGCCCGAGCAGGATACGCAGTATTTT. Residues: CASSPHLAPEQDTQYF. This chain links TRBV9 with TRBJ2-3; TRBD2 is a possible D gene (6 bases). CDR1 is SGDLS and CDR2 is YYNGEE in the germline V gene. With 4 bases removed from V and 6 bases from J, the gap between germline ends came to 21 bases. The CDR3 contains 16 residues.

The chain links TRBV2 to TRBJ1-5; D call uncertain. The CDR3 loop spans 16 amino acids. Trimming removed 0 bases at V and 7 bases at J, with 16 bases between. Germline V gene lookup returns CDR1 SNHLY and CDR2 FYNNEI. The CDR3 DNA reads TGTGCCAGCAGTGAAGCGCTTAAGGGCCGTGGGCAGCCCCAGCATTTT. It specifies CASSEALKGRGQPQHF.

The V call is TRBV7-9, the J call TRBJ1-4; no clear D gene. Between the trimmed V and J ends, which lost 4 bases and 7 bases, there was a span of 1 base. The CDR3 has 10 residues. Germline CDR1 SEHNR, CDR2 FQNEAQ (reference sequence). The CDR3 DNA sequence: TGTGCCAGCAGCTCTGAAAAACTGTTTTTT. This codes for CASSSEKLFF.

J is TRBJ1-5 and V is TRBV2, with D tentatively TRBD1 (5 bases). Trimming took 6 bases from V and 0 from J, leaving 9 bases between them. Germline values: CDR1 SNHLY, CDR2 FYNNEI. The CDR3 spans 14 residues. In nucleotides, the CDR3 is TGTGCCAGCAGACTACAGGTTAGCAATCAGCCCCAGCATTTT. Protein: CASRLQVSNQPQHF.

V is TRBV5-8 and J is TRBJ1-3; 7 nucleotides match TRBD1. Germline loops: CDR1 SGHTS, CDR2 YDEGEE. The CDR3 covers 14 residues. The ends lost 5 bases at V and 2 bases at J; junction bases unmatched: 4. The CDR3 region has the DNA TGTGCCAGCAGACTAACAGGGGCTGGAAACACCATATATTTT. Translated, it gives CASRLTGAGNTIYF.

This rearrangement joins TRBV19 to TRBJ2-1, with D possibly matching TRBD1 (5 bases). The ends were cut back, 5 bases at V and 8 bases at J, with 16 bases in the middle. Germline V CDR1 and CDR2: LNHDA, SQIVND (reference sequence). This CDR3 contains 14 residues. In DNA, the CDR3 is TGTGCCAGTAGTGGTGCCAGGGTGTTGGATGAGCAGTTCTTC. This translates into CASSGARVLDEQFF.

V gene TRBV11-2 combines with J gene TRBJ2-7; D is undetermined. V lost 1 base to trimming and J lost 6 bases, with 10 bases between them. This CDR3 contains 13 residues. Germline V CDR1 and CDR2: SGHAT, FQNNGV. CDR3 protein: CASSLVGGSEQYF. CDR3 nucleotide sequence: TGTGCCAGCAGCTTAGTTGGCGGAAGCGAGCAGTACTTC.

V gene TRBV15 combines with J gene TRBJ1-2; 10 bases line up with TRBD1. Per the germline V gene, CDR1 is LNHNV and CDR2 is YYDKDF (reference sequence). J lost 9 bases, V lost 0 bases, and 13 bases had no gene match. The CDR3 is made up of 17 amino acids. CDR3 protein: CATSRDQGQGLIGSYTF. The CDR3 DNA follows: TGTGCCACCAGCAGAGATCAGGGACAGGGGCTTATAGGGAGCTACACCTTC.

This clone is a singleton in its sample. The rearrangement links TRBV19 to TRBJ2-7, with 11 bases identical to TRBD2. CDR1 and CDR2 from the germline V gene are LNHDA and SQIVND (reference sequence). The V and J ends lost 1 base and 3 bases, in that order; junction bases with no gene match: 8. CDR3 size: 17 residues. CDR3 bases: TGTGCCAGTAGTATAGGAGTAGCGGGAGGGACAAACTACGAGCAGTACTTC. Translation: CASSIGVAGGTNYEQYF.

Worth noting for this clone: This specimen includes other DNA sequences encoding the same CDR3. The chain combines TRBV10-1 with TRBJ1-1, with D tentatively TRBD1 (6 bases). Germline CDR1 is WNHNN and CDR2 is SYGVQD (reference sequence). Trimming took 6 bases from V and 3 from J, leaving 11 bases between them. This CDR3 has 13 residues. CDR3 sequence: CASSKNRDTEAFF. Here the CDR3 DNA reads TGCGCCAGCAGCAAGAACAGGGACACTGAAGCTTTCTTT.

Many counts were recorded for this clone. This rearrangement joins TRBV28 to TRBJ2-5, with a tentative D call TRBD2 (5 bases). Trimming removed 3 bases at V and 1 base at J, with 9 bases between. The germline V gene has CDR1 MDHEN and CDR2 SYDVKM. CDR3 length: 14 residues. For the CDR3, the DNA is TGTGCCAGCAGTTTTACCGGGATCCAAGAGACCCAGTACTTC. Amino acids: CASSFTGIQETQYF.

CDR3 nucleotides: TGCGCCAGCAGCTTGTCCGGGGGCCCTCAGCCCCAGCATTTT. Residues: CASSLSGGPQPQHF. J is TRBJ1-5 and V is TRBV5-1; possibly TRBD1 for D (6 bases). Trimming removed 1 base at V and 6 bases at J, with 11 bases between. The CDR3 is made up of 14 amino acids. Germline CDR1 reads SGHRS; CDR2 reads YFSETQ.

This chain uses TRBV6-1 with TRBJ1-4; 7 bases agree with TRBD1. The CDR3 loop spans 14 amino acids. Germline-derived CDR1 and CDR2 are MNHNS and SASEGT. Losses at the gene ends were 7 bases for V and 6 bases for J; bases not matched to a gene: 8. This chain's CDR3 is CASTSRGADEKLFF. DNA of the CDR3: TGTGCCAGCACCTCCAGGGGGGCCGATGAAAAACTGTTTTTT.

The chain uses TRBV6-1 and TRBJ2-1, with 12 nucleotides matching TRBD2. CDR1 MNHNS and CDR2 SASEGT come from the germline V gene. The CDR3 contains 14 residues. Germline trimming cut 8 bases from V and 9 bases from J; bases unmatched to any gene: 8. CDR3 nucleotide sequence: TGTGCCAGCCTTAGGACTAGCGGGATACCTGAGCAGTTCTTC. Amino acids: CASLRTSGIPEQFF.

Points on this clone: This clone may be a read error of a much larger clone one base away. Other DNA sequences within the sample encode an identical CDR3. This rearrangement joins TRBV5-1 to TRBJ2-1, with 7 bases identical to TRBD2. V gave up 0 bases and J gave up 2 bases; unmatched junction bases: 2. Germline assignment: CDR1 SGHRS and CDR2 YFSETQ. CDR3 length: 15 residues. The CDR3 here is CASSLASGAYNEQFF. CDR3 in DNA: TGCGCCAGCAGCTTGGCCAGCGGGGCCTACAATGAGCAGTTCTTC.

V gene TRBV28 combines with J gene TRBJ2-7; D assignment may be TRBD1 or TRBD2 (5 bases each). V lost 7 bases and J 0 bases, leaving 16 bases between the germline ends. The CDR3 contains 15 residues. Germline values: CDR1 MDHEN, CDR2 SYDVKM. CDR3 sequence reads: CASTSTGDASYEQYF. The CDR3 nucleotides read TGTGCCAGCACATCCACCGGGGACGCCTCCTACGAGCAGTACTTC.

V and J are TRBV6-5 and TRBJ2-7; TRBD2 agrees at 7 bases. J was trimmed by 2 bases and V by 8 bases; bases with no gene match: 12. The CDR3 runs 15 residues. Germline CDR1 reads MNHEY; CDR2 reads SVGAGI. The CDR3 coding sequence is TGTGCCAGCTGGCAAACCGGGAGGCCGACCTACGAGCAGTACTTC. Its protein product is CASWQTGRPTYEQYF.

Only a few counts were recorded for this clone. This chain uses TRBV5-1 with TRBJ2-3; D might be TRBD2 (5 bases). V was pared by 2 bases and J by 2 bases, with 12 bases between. This CDR3 is built from 15 residues. From germline, CDR1 is SGHRS and CDR2 YFSETQ. This CDR3 is CASSFRGLSTDTQYF. Written as DNA, the CDR3 is TGCGCCAGCAGCTTCCGAGGACTTTCCACAGATACGCAGTATTTT.

This clone occurred a few times. The V call is TRBV28, the J call TRBJ2-7; D tentatively fits TRBD1 or TRBD2 (5 bases each). Germline V gene data show CDR1 as MDHEN and CDR2 as SYDVKM. The V and J ends lost 6 bases and 3 bases respectively, with 12 bases between them. CDR3 length equals 13 residues. The CDR3 is CASRDRDVYEQYF. DNA of the CDR3: TGTGCCAGCAGGGACCGGGACGTCTACGAGCAGTACTTC.

The chain employs TRBV19 and TRBJ2-7; a weak D match, TRBD2 (7 bases). Trimming took 9 bases from V and 4 from J, leaving 19 bases between them. There are 14 residues in the CDR3. The germline gives CDR1 LNHDA, CDR2 SQIVND (reference sequence). As DNA, the CDR3 is TGTGCCAGCCAAGCCGGGGGGCAGGTATACGAGCAGTACTTC. Translation gives CASQAGGQVYEQYF.

This clone was detected only a few times. The chain joins TRBV25-1 to TRBJ2-5, with D maybe TRBD2 (6 bases). Trimming removed 4 bases at V and 4 bases at J, with 7 bases between. The CDR3 is made up of 12 amino acids. Germline lookup yields CDR1 MGHDK and CDR2 SYGVNS. As DNA, the CDR3 is TGTGCCAGCAGTGGGAGGGGAGAGACCCAGTACTTC. Translating gives CASSGRGETQYF.

V usage is TRBV5-1 and J usage is TRBJ2-2, with TRBD2 matching 7 bases. V lost 1 base, J lost 2 bases, and 2 bases stayed unmatched. Germline loops: CDR1 SGHRS, CDR2 YFSETQ. This CDR3 is built from 15 residues. CDR3 amino acids: CASSLPSGNTGELFF. The CDR3 region has the DNA TGCGCCAGCAGCTTGCCTAGCGGAAACACCGGGGAGCTGTTTTTT. Combining the CDR3 with reference TRBV5-1 and TRBJ2-2 gives the whole variable domain KAGVTQTPRYLIKTRGQQVTLSCSPISGHRSVSWYQQTPGQGLQFLFEYFSETQRNKGNFPGRFSGRQFSNSRSEMNVSTLELGDSALYLCASSLPSGNTGELFFGEGSRLTVL.

V is TRBV5-6 and J is TRBJ2-1, with 7 bases aligning to TRBD2. This CDR3 contains 14 residues. Germline V gives CDR1 SGHDT, CDR2 YYEEEE. V gave up 2 bases and J gave up 4 bases; unmatched junction bases: 3. The CDR3 DNA reads TGTGCCAGCAGCTTCCTAGCGGCATACAATGAGCAGTTCTTC. Protein sequence: CASSFLAAYNEQFF.

Comment on this clone: Other DNA sequences in this specimen translate into the identical CDR3. The chain employs TRBV5-1 and TRBJ2-1; TRBD2 matches at 10 bases. The CDR3 runs 15 residues. The J segment lost 4 bases and the V segment lost 4 bases, leaving 5 bases of the junction unmatched. Germline V gene data show CDR1 as SGHRS and CDR2 as YFSETQ. CDR3 in amino acids: CASSLASGGYNEQFF. DNA for the CDR3: TGCGCCAGCAGCCTCGCTAGCGGGGGTTACAATGAGCAGTTCTTC.

The chain combines TRBV28 with TRBJ1-2, with a possible D match to TRBD1 (5 bases). V was clipped by 2 bases and J by 5 bases, with 15 bases between them. Per germline, CDR1 MDHEN and CDR2 SYDVKM. The CDR3 loop spans 15 amino acids. CDR3 in DNA: TGTGCCAGCAGTTTAGGGACGCATGGAGCATATGGCTACACCTTC. Amino acids: CASSLGTHGAYGYTF.

This chain uses TRBV2 with TRBJ1-2; D is ambiguous. This CDR3 comprises 12 residues. Between the trimmed V and J ends, which lost 8 bases and 4 bases, there was a span of 11 bases. CDR1 SNHLY and CDR2 FYNNEI come from the germline V gene. DNA for the CDR3: TGTGCCAGCGGAAGTGAGCCCTATGGCTACACCTTC. Translating it yields CASGSEPYGYTF.

This chain connects TRBV30 to TRBJ2-3; D not certain. This CDR3 is built from 11 residues. Per the germline V gene, CDR1 is GTSNPN and CDR2 is SVGIG (reference sequence). V was cut by 0 bases and J by 6 bases, with 4 bases left in between. The CDR3, as DNA: TGTGCCTGGAGTGTACCCGATACGCAGTATTTT. Its translation: CAWSVPDTQYF.

The genes are TRBV11-2 and TRBJ2-7; D call uncertain. Germline CDR1 reads SGHAT; CDR2 reads FQNNGV. V lost 5 bases and J lost 2, with 10 bases in between. This CDR3 is built from 13 residues. CDR3 sequence (DNA): TGTGCCAGCAGCAAAACCGAGACCTACGAGCAGTACTTC. Translated, it gives CASSKTETYEQYF.

A few counts support this clone. J is TRBJ2-3 and V is TRBV7-8; TRBD2 matches 12 bases. The V gene end was trimmed by 5 bases and the J gene end by 0 bases; junction bases not matched to a gene: 6. The CDR3 totals 17 residues. The germline V gene encodes CDR1 SGHVS and CDR2 FQNEAQ. The CDR3 nucleotides are TGTGCCAGCAGCCCGTTTCTAGCGGGAGGGAGCACAGATACGCAGTATTTT. This codes for CASSPFLAGGSTDTQYF.